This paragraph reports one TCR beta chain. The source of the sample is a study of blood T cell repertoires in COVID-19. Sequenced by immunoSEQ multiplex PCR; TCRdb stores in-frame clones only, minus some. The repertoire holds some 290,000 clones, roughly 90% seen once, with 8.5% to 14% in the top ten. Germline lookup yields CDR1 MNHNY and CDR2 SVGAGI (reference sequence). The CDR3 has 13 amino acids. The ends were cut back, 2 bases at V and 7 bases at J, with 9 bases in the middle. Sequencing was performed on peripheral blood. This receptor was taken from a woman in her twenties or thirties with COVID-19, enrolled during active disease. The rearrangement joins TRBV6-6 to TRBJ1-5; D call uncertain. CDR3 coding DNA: TGTGCCAGCAGTTACGAGGGAGCCCAGCCCCAGCATTTT. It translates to CASSYEGAQPQHF.